This TCR beta chain was sequenced for a study of blood T cell repertoires in COVID-19. Study summary: Material from acute and convalescent COVID-19 was sourced from the United States, Italy and Spain.

Here immunoSEQ multiplex PCR was the method, and the copy in TCRdb shows in-frame clones only, minus some. The table has about 200,000 clones, approximately 80% seen once; the top ten hold around 0.93%. This TCR was sampled from a man in his sixties with COVID-19, enrolled during active disease. Material for sequencing was peripheral blood.

CDR3 residues: CASSLDPTGEQYF. In nucleotides, the CDR3 is TGCGCCAGCAGCTTGGACCCGACGGGGGAGCAGTACTTC. The rearrangement uses TRBV5-1 and TRBJ2-7, with a weak D call TRBD2 (5 bases). The V end lost 0 bases, the J end lost 7 bases, and 11 bases lay between the germline ends. In germline, CDR1 is SGHRS, CDR2 YFSETQ. This CDR3 is 13 amino acids long.